The source of this T cell receptor (beta chain) is a study of T cells in Graves' hyperthyroidism and ophthalmopathy. This CDR3 region has 14 residues. Trimming pared 1 base from V and 5 bases from J, leaving 13 bases between. CDR1 SGHRS and CDR2 YFSETQ come from the germline V gene. Researchers took RNA transcripts and amplified the TCR beta CDR3 regions from them. When the TCR CDR3 underwent first-round RT-PCR, the HTBI primer set was used. One entry per CDR3 protein, called by TCRdb with MiXCR from the multiplex PCR reads. The sample has about 620,000 distinct CDR3 sequences, about 16% seen once; the top ten hold approximately 3.9%.

The receptor comes from a woman aged 25 to 39 with Graves' hyperthyroidism. Sequenced material: blood. The chain has TRBV5-1 and TRBJ2-7; D uncertain. In DNA form, the CDR3 reads TGCGCCAGCAGCTTGACGGCGGCATCCAACGAGCAGTACTTC. This encodes CASSLTAASNEQYF.